This TCR beta chain is from a study of radiotherapy plus CTLA-4 blockade in lung cancer. Overall study: Patients showed objective responses in under 20% of cases, and disease control was achieved by 31%.

Per the germline V gene, CDR1 is KGHSH and CDR2 is LQKENI. The CDR3 extends over 15 amino acids. V shed 6 bases and J 5 bases; nucleotides not matched to a gene: 9. General observations from the study: Early blood T cell clone dynamics reportedly forecast response best, with interferon-beta. Peripheral blood showed expansion of tumor-derived TCR clones after radiotherapy and ipilimumab.

About this clone: Antigen specificity is unknown.

Sequenced by immunoSEQ multiplex PCR; TCRdb stores in-frame clones only, minus some. The top ten hold around 0.87% of the sample, which has over 60,000 clones, around 84% seen once. This sequence originates from a human donor with non-small cell lung cancer who had stable disease on radiotherapy plus ipilimumab. The starting material was peripheral blood, obtained from a patient treated with radiotherapy plus ipilimumab. V is TRBV18 and J is TRBJ2-2; TRBD1 matches 7 bases. CDR3 sequence: CASSPGTVNTGELFF. In DNA form, the CDR3 reads TGTGCCAGCTCGCCTGGGACAGTGAATACCGGGGAGCTGTTTTTT. The whole variable domain, filled in from reference TRBV18 and TRBJ2-2, reads NAGVMQNPRHLVRRRGQEARLRCSPMKGHSHVYWYRQLPEEGLKFMVYLQKENIIDESGMPKERFSAEFPKEGPSILRIQQVVRGDSAAYFCASSPGTVNTGELFFGEGSRLTVL.